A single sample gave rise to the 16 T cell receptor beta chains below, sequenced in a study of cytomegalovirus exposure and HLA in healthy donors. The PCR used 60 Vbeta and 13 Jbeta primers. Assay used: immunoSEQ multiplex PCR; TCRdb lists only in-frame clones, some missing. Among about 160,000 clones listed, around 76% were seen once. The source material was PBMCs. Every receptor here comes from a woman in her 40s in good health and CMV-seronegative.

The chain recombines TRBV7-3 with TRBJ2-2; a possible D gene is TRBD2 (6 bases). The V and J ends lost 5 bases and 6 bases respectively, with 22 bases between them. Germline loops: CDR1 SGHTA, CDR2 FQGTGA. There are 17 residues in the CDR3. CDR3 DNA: TGTGCCAGCAGCCCCCCCCGAGTTGGGCGGGGAGCCGGGGAGCTGTTTTTT. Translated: CASSPPRVGRGAGELFF.

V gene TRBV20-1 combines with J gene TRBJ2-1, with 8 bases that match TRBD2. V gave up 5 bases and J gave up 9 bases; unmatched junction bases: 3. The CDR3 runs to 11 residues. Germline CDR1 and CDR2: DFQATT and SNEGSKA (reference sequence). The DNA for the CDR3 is TGCAGTGCTTCACTAGCGGTTGAGCAGTTCTTC. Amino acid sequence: CSASLAVEQFF.

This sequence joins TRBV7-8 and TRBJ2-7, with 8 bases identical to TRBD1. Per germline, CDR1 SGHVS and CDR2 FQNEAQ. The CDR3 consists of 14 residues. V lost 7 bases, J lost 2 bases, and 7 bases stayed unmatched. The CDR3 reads CASTRTGGAYEQYF. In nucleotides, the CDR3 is TGTGCCAGCACCCGAACAGGGGGTGCCTACGAGCAGTACTTC.

Written as DNA, the CDR3 is TGTGCCAGCAGCGCGGGACAGATTTTGAACACTGAAGCTTTCTTT. It encodes CASSAGQILNTEAFF. The V and J genes are TRBV9 and TRBJ1-1, with 7 nucleotides matching TRBD1. The germline V gene encodes CDR1 SGDLS and CDR2 YYNGEE. Trimming took 3 bases from V and 0 from J; bases not matched to a gene: 5. This CDR3 has 15 amino acids. The full variable domain, completed using reference TRBV9 and TRBJ1-1, is DSGVTQTPKHLITATGQRVTLRCSPRSGDLSVYWYQQSLDQGLQFLIQYYNGEERAKGNILERFSAQQFPDLHSELNLSSLELGDSALYFCASSAGQILNTEAFFGQGTRLTVV.

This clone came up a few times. In DNA, the CDR3 is TGTGCCACCACCCCCGATGGGAGTAGCAATCAGCCCCAGCATTTT. Translating it yields CATTPDGSSNQPQHF. The chain has TRBV15 and TRBJ1-5; D unresolved. The CDR3 loop spans 15 amino acids. Germline V CDR1 and CDR2: LNHNV, YYDKDF (reference sequence). Trimming took 7 bases from V and 0 from J, leaving 13 bases between them.

CDR3 in amino acids: CASTLSGDTDTQYF. The CDR3 nucleotides read TGTGCCAGCACCCTTTCAGGGGACACAGATACGCAGTATTTT. This chain joins TRBV7-6 and TRBJ2-3; D perhaps matches TRBD1 (6 bases). Germline-derived CDR1 and CDR2 are SGHVS and FNYEAQ. The CDR3 is 14 amino acids. V lost 7 bases and J lost 2, with 13 bases in between.

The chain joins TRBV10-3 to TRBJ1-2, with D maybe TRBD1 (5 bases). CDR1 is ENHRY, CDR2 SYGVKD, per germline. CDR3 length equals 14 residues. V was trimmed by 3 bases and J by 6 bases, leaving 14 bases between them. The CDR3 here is CAISDPGPPNGYTF. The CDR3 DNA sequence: TGTGCCATCAGTGACCCAGGGCCCCCCAATGGCTACACCTTC.

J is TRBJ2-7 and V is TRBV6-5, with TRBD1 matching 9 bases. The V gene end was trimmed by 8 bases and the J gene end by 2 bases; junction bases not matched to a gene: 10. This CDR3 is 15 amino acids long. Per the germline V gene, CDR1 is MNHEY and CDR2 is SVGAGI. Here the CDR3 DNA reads TGTGCCAGCTCGTTCCGGGACAGGGAAGCCTACGAGCAGTACTTC. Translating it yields CASSFRDREAYEQYF.

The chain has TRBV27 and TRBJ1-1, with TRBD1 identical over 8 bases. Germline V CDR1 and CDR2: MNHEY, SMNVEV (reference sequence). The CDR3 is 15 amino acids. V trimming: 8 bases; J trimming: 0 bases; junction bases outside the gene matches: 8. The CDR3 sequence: CASGRTGSMNTEAFF. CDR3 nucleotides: TGTGCCAGCGGTAGGACAGGGTCGATGAACACTGAAGCTTTCTTT.

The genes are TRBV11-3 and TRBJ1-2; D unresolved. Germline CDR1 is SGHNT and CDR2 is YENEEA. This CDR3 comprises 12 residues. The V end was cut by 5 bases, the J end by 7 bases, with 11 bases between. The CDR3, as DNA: TGTGCCAGCAGCCTCGGAGAGGGTGGCTACACCTTC. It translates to CASSLGEGGYTF.

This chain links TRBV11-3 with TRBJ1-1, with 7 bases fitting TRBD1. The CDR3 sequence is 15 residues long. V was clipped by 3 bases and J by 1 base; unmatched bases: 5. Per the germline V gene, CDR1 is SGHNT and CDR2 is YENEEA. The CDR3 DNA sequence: TGTGCCAGCAGCTTTCCAGGGGGGAAGAACACTGAAGCTTTCTTT. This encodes CASSFPGGKNTEAFF.

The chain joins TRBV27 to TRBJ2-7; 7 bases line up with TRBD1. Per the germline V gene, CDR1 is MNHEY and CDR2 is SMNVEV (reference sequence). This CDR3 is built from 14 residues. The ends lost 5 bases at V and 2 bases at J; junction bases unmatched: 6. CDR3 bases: TGTGCCAGCAGTCCCCGACAGGGCCCCTACGAGCAGTACTTC. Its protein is CASSPRQGPYEQYF.

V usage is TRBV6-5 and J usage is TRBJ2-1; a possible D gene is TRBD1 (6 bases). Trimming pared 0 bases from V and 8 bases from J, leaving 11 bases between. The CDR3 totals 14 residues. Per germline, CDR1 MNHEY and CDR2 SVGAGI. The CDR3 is CASSYSRGGDEQFF. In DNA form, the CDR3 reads TGTGCCAGCAGTTACTCGAGAGGGGGAGATGAGCAGTTCTTC.

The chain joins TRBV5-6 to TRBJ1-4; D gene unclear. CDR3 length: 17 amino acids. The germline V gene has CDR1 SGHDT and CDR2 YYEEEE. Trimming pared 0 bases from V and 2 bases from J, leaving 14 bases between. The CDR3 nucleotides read TGTGCCAGCAGCTTGGGTATTAAGGGAGGTACTAATGAAAAACTGTTTTTT. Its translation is CASSLGIKGGTNEKLFF. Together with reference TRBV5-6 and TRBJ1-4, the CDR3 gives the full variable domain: DAGVTQSPTHLIKTRGQQVTLRCSPKSGHDTVSWYQQALGQGPQFIFQYYEEEERQRGNFPDRFSGHQFPNYSSELNVNALLLGDSALYLCASSLGIKGGTNEKLFFGSGTQLSVL.

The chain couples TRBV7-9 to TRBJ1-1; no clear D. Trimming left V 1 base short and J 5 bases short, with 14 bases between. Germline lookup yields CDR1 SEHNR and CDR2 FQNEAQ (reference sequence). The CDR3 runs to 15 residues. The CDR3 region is CASSLVSEGDTEAFF. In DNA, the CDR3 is TGTGCCAGCAGCTTAGTCAGTGAGGGAGATACTGAAGCTTTCTTT.

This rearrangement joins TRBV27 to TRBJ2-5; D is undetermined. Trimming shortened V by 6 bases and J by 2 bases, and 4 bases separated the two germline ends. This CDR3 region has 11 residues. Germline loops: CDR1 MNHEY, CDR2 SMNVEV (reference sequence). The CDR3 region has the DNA TGTGCCAGCAGCCATCAAGAGACCCAGTACTTC. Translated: CASSHQETQYF.